Listed here are 12 T cell receptor beta chains from one sample, sequenced in a study of post-analysis software for immune sequencing data (dated by TCRdb to the mid-2010s). What these receptors recognize is not known. Receptor amplification or capture employed PCR. Sequencing took place on an Illumina HiSeq 2500. To reduce PCR and sequencing biases, unique molecular identifiers were incorporated into the TCR beta cDNA libraries. TCRdb took the public reads, trimmed them with fastp at Q25, ran MiXCR for clone calling and kept in-frame beta chains. Rows matching on CDR3 protein sequence are summarized as one entry with the most common DNA and genes. Present in this sample are around 250,000 distinct CDR3 sequences, around 34% of which were seen just once. The top ten clonotypes cover around 5.2% of the sample. Broad study findings and their caveats: Roughly 5 TRBV segments, including TRBV5-6, TRBV5-1 and TRBV20-1, were significantly more frequent in patients than controls.

The sequencing sample was made of blood. Source of these receptors: a girl aged 5-17 years with multiple sclerosis.

The chain employs TRBV6-2 or TRBV6-3 and TRBJ1-4; D uncertain. V lost 6 bases, J lost 10 bases, and 12 bases lay in between. The CDR3 is made up of 12 amino acids. Germline-derived CDR1 and CDR2 are MNHEY and SVGEGT. The chain's CDR3 is CASSEGLGKLFF. CDR3 DNA sequence: TGTGCCAGCAGCGAGGGCTTGGGAAAACTGTTTTTT.

The chain is built from TRBV29-1 and TRBJ2-2; the D gene is possibly TRBD1 (5 bases). V was clipped by 2 bases and J by 4 bases, with 8 bases between them. CDR1 is SQVTM and CDR2 is ANQGSEA in the germline V gene. The CDR3 contains 13 residues. The CDR3 region is CSVEQGRTGELFF. CDR3 DNA sequence: TGCAGCGTTGAACAGGGTCGCACCGGGGAGCTGTTTTTT.

This clonotype was recorded many times. The gene calls are TRBV5-5 and TRBJ2-5, with 7 bases that match TRBD1. Germline V lookup: CDR1 SGHKS, CDR2 YYEKEE (reference sequence). V lost 0 bases and J lost 2; bases outside the gene matches: 7. This CDR3 is built from 16 residues. CDR3 nucleotide sequence: TGTGCCAGCAGCTTGGCCCTGGCCAGGGGGCAAGAGACCCAGTACTTC. It specifies CASSLALARGQETQYF. Using reference TRBV5-5 and TRBJ2-5 for the parts outside the CDR3, the full variable domain is DAGVTQSPTHLIKTRGQQVTLRCSPISGHKSVSWYQQVLGQGPQFIFQYYEKEERGRGNFPDRFSARQFPNYSSELNVNALLLGDSALYLCASSLALARGQETQYFGPGTRLLVL.

There are a few counts of this clonotype. This chain links TRBV27 with TRBJ2-2; 12 nucleotides match TRBD1. The CDR3 is 17 amino acids. V gave up 4 bases and J gave up 5 bases; unmatched junction bases: 8. Germline V gene sequence: CDR1 MNHEY, CDR2 SMNVEV (reference sequence). This CDR3 is CASSWRGQGAETGELFF. DNA of the CDR3: TGTGCCAGCAGTTGGAGGGGACAGGGGGCGGAAACCGGGGAGCTGTTTTTT.

Only a few counts were recorded for this clonotype. The V and J genes are TRBV28 and TRBJ1-1; D unresolved. V lost 3 bases and J lost 0, with 11 bases in between. The CDR3 length is 15 residues. Germline V gene lookup returns CDR1 MDHEN and CDR2 SYDVKM. The CDR3 DNA reads TGTGCCAGCAGTTTCGAGGCACTCATGAACACTGAAGCTTTCTTT. Translated: CASSFEALMNTEAFF.

The V and J genes are TRBV20-1 and TRBJ2-7; 10 bases match TRBD2. This CDR3 has 15 residues. Looked up from germline, CDR1 is DFQATT and CDR2 is SNEGSKA (reference sequence). With 2 bases clipped from V and 0 bases from J, the junction kept 4 bases outside the gene matches. Written as DNA, the CDR3 is TGCAGTGCTAGACCGGGACTAGCGAGCTCCTACGAGCAGTACTTC. Its protein product is CSARPGLASSYEQYF.

The chain uses TRBV12-3 or TRBV12-4 and TRBJ1-1, with D uncertain. This CDR3 contains 14 residues. The V end lost 6 bases, the J end lost 4 bases, and 15 bases lay between the germline ends. The CDR3: CASSPAVGVTEAFF. The CDR3 DNA is TGTGCCAGCAGCCCCGCAGTCGGGGTCACTGAAGCTTTCTTT.

V and J are TRBV7-2 and TRBJ2-7, with TRBD2 identical over 8 bases. CDR3 length equals 14 residues. Germline V gene sequence: CDR1 SGHTA, CDR2 FQGNSA. The V gene end was trimmed by 1 base and the J gene end by 4 bases; junction bases not matched to a gene: 3. CDR3 nucleotides: TGTACCAGCAGCTTAGGACTAGCGACTTACGAGCAGTACTTC. Its protein product is CTSSLGLATYEQYF.

This clonotype has at least ten counts. The genes are TRBV9 and TRBJ2-1, with D maybe TRBD2 (5 bases). Deletions cut 4 bases from V and 2 bases from J, with 22 bases between. This CDR3 region has 18 residues. Germline-derived CDR1 and CDR2 are SGDLS and YYNGEE. The CDR3 DNA is TGTGCCAGCAGCCACGACCAAGTAGCGAGAGGCACCTACAATGAGCAGTTCTTC. This codes for CASSHDQVARGTYNEQFF. Full variable domain (missing parts from reference TRBV9 and TRBJ2-1): DSGVTQTPKHLITATGQRVTLRCSPRSGDLSVYWYQQSLDQGLQFLIQYYNGEERAKGNILERFSAQQFPDLHSELNLSSLELGDSALYFCASSHDQVARGTYNEQFFGPGTRLTVL.

This chain joins TRBV20-1 and TRBJ2-7, with 7 bases lining up with TRBD1. Germline CDR1 is DFQATT and CDR2 is SNEGSKA (reference sequence). The CDR3 covers 13 residues. V was clipped by 6 bases and J by 7 bases; unmatched bases: 12. CDR3 loop: CSALGQSQREQYF. Here the CDR3 DNA reads TGCAGTGCGTTGGGACAGTCCCAGAGAGAGCAGTACTTC.

This chain connects TRBV4-1 to TRBJ2-1, with D perhaps matching TRBD2 (7 bases). The CDR3 has 16 amino acids. The germline V and J ends were trimmed by 0 bases and 3 bases, with 12 bases remaining between them. Germline CDR1 and CDR2: MGHRA and YSYEKL. The DNA of the CDR3 is TGCGCCAGCAGCCAAGATGAGGGGGGGAGCTACAATGAGCAGTTCTTC. This gives the protein CASSQDEGGSYNEQFF.

This clonotype was counted at least ten times. The V gene is TRBV3-1, the J gene TRBJ2-3; TRBD2 aligns across 8 bases. With V trimmed by 4 bases and J by 6 bases, 15 bases remained unmatched. The CDR3 totals 17 residues. The V gene's germline CDR1 is LGHDT and CDR2 YNNKEL (reference sequence). The CDR3 DNA reads as TGTGCCAGCAGCCTCTTCGGGACCCCGAGCGGGGGTGATACGCAGTATTTT. Protein sequence: CASSLFGTPSGGDTQYF.